What follows are 30 T cell receptor beta chains derived from one specimen sequenced in a study of blood T cell repertoires in COVID-19. The table came from immunoSEQ multiplex PCR; TCRdb's copy has only in-frame clones and leaves some out. The sample lists a few hundred thousand clones, roughly 90% occurring once. Sequencing used peripheral blood. The origin of the receptors is a young man who had recovered from COVID-19.

This chain connects TRBV7-3 to TRBJ2-5; possible D gene TRBD2, 6 bases. The V gene's germline CDR1 is SGHTA and CDR2 FQGTGA. V lost 3 bases to trimming and J lost 2 bases, with 10 bases between them. The CDR3 sequence is 14 residues long. The DNA of the CDR3 is TGTGCCAGCAGCTTGGGGAGCGGGCAAGAGACCCAGTACTTC. Amino acid sequence: CASSLGSGQETQYF.

The J gene is TRBJ2-2, the V gene TRBV9; 9 bases align to TRBD1. The CDR3 covers 16 residues. Germline V gene data show CDR1 as SGDLS and CDR2 as YYNGEE. V shed 3 bases, J shed 6 bases, and the junction held 9 bases outside the gene matches. Written as DNA, the CDR3 is TGTGCCAGCAGCGCCCGGGACAGGGAAATATCCGGGGAGCTGTTTTTT. It is translated as CASSARDREISGELFF.

This clone turned up a few times. The chain couples TRBV27 to TRBJ1-1; D remains unclear. There are 17 residues in the CDR3. V was trimmed by 2 bases and J by 2 bases, leaving 18 bases between them. Germline CDR1 is MNHEY and CDR2 is SMNVEV (reference sequence). The CDR3 is CASSLRGQANSNTEAFF. The CDR3 DNA is TGTGCCAGCAGTTTACGTGGGCAGGCAAATTCAAACACTGAAGCTTTCTTT.

This chain connects TRBV20-1 to TRBJ1-1, with D tentatively TRBD1 (6 bases). Trimming pared 8 bases from V and 3 bases from J, leaving 10 bases between. The CDR3 contains 11 residues. Per the germline V gene, CDR1 is DFQATT and CDR2 is SNEGSKA (reference sequence). CDR3: CSTGFYTEAFF. Written as DNA, the CDR3 is TGCAGTACAGGGTTTTACACTGAAGCTTTCTTT.

CDR3 in amino acids: CASSLRRDRVGTEAFF. As DNA, the CDR3 is TGTGCCAGCAGCTTAAGAAGGGACAGGGTCGGAACTGAAGCTTTCTTT. V is TRBV7-9 and J is TRBJ1-1, with 9 bases identical to TRBD1. This CDR3 has 16 amino acids. CDR1 is SEHNR and CDR2 is FQNEAQ in the germline V gene (reference sequence). V dropped 2 bases and J dropped 5; count of bases not matched to a gene: 9.

Note on this clone: Other DNA variants within this sample encode the same CDR3. The chain joins TRBV11-3 to TRBJ2-7; 9 positions agree with TRBD2. Trimming took 4 bases from V and 6 from J; bases not matched to a gene: 10. The CDR3 covers 15 residues. Germline V gene sequence: CDR1 SGHNT, CDR2 YENEEA. CDR3 in amino acids: CASSSTSGSLGEQYF. The CDR3 coding sequence is TGTGCCAGCAGCTCCACTAGCGGGTCCCTGGGCGAGCAGTACTTC.

The chain recombines TRBV5-4 with TRBJ2-5; 8 bases are shared with TRBD1. Per the germline V gene, CDR1 is SGHNT and CDR2 is YYREEE (reference sequence). This CDR3 is built from 12 residues. The ends lost 9 bases at V and 3 bases at J; junction bases unmatched: 4. The CDR3 protein is CAIRDRKETQYF. CDR3 nucleotides: TGTGCCATTCGGGACAGGAAAGAGACCCAGTACTTC. Drawing the rest from reference TRBV5-4 and TRBJ2-5, the complete variable domain is ETGVTQSPTHLIKTRGQQVTLRCSSQSGHNTVSWYQQALGQGPQFIFQYYREEENGRGNFPPRFSGLQFPNYSSELNVNALELDDSALYLCAIRDRKETQYFGPGTRLLVL.

The chain is built from TRBV2 and TRBJ1-2; the D is unclear. V lost 3 bases to trimming and J lost 2 bases, with 10 bases between them. This CDR3 region has 14 residues. Germline lookup yields CDR1 SNHLY and CDR2 FYNNEI. The CDR3 DNA is TGTGCCAGCAGTGATCGTCCAGCGAACTATGGCTACACCTTC. Residues: CASSDRPANYGYTF.

The chain carries TRBV7-9 and TRBJ2-3, with 13 bases fitting TRBD2. Germline V gene sequence: CDR1 SEHNR, CDR2 FQNEAQ (reference sequence). The CDR3 totals 18 residues. V trimming: 1 base; J trimming: 6 bases; junction bases outside the gene matches: 10. In DNA form, the CDR3 reads TGTGCCAGCAGCTTAGTTGGCGCACTAGCGGGGGGGATGGATACGCAGTATTTT. This encodes CASSLVGALAGGMDTQYF.

This chain joins TRBV7-3 and TRBJ2-3; TRBD2 matches 12 bases. The length of the CDR3 is 14 residues. Germline V gene data show CDR1 as SGHTA and CDR2 as FQGTGA. V lost 5 bases to trimming and J lost 4 bases; unmatched junction nucleotides: 1. The CDR3 spells CASSPSGGADTQYF. The CDR3 coding sequence is TGTGCCAGCAGCCCTAGCGGGGGGGCAGATACGCAGTATTTT.

The V call is TRBV29-1, the J call TRBJ2-1; D not resolved. The V and J ends lost 6 bases and 4 bases respectively, with 13 bases between them. CDR1 is SQVTM, CDR2 ANQGSEA, per germline. The CDR3 runs to 13 residues. The DNA of the CDR3 is TGCAGCGTGGCCCGGCGGATTTACAATGAGCAGTTCTTC. Translating it yields CSVARRIYNEQFF.

This sequence joins TRBV3-1 (or the pseudogene TRBV3-2) and TRBJ1-3; tentatively, D is TRBD1 (5 bases). The V end was cut by 0 bases, the J end by 0 bases, with 12 bases between. Germline V CDR1 and CDR2: LGHDT, YNNKEL (reference sequence). There are 17 residues in the CDR3. The CDR3 reads CASSQDGWGHSGNTIYF. The DNA for the CDR3 is TGTGCCAGCAGCCAAGATGGGTGGGGCCACTCTGGAAACACCATATATTTT.

The CDR3 sequence: CASSGTASGTGELFF. In DNA form, the CDR3 reads TGTGCCAGCAGTGGGACAGCTTCGGGGACCGGGGAGCTGTTTTTT. The chain uses TRBV25-1 and TRBJ2-2; tentative D call: TRBD1 (6 bases). The CDR3 length is 15 residues. V was cut by 4 bases and J by 5 bases, with 14 bases left in between. Germline V lookup: CDR1 MGHDK, CDR2 SYGVNS. Supplemented by reference TRBV25-1 and TRBJ2-2, the full variable domain reads EADIYQTPRYLVIGTGKKITLECSQTMGHDKMYWYQQDPGMELHLIHYSYGVNSTEKGDLSSESTVSRIRTEHFPLTLESARPSHTSQYLCASSGTASGTGELFFGEGSRLTVL.

The chain couples TRBV7-2 to TRBJ1-4; D possibly corresponds to TRBD1 (5 bases). CDR1 is SGHTA and CDR2 is FQGNSA in the germline V gene. There are 17 residues in the CDR3. V was cut by 4 bases and J by 0 bases, with 15 bases left in between. This chain's CDR3 is CASSSWQGNPTNEKLFF. CDR3 sequence (DNA): TGTGCCAGCAGCTCATGGCAGGGCAACCCAACTAATGAAAAACTGTTTTTT.

The J gene is TRBJ2-2, the V gene TRBV24-1; perhaps TRBD1 as D (5 bases). Per the germline V gene, CDR1 is KGHDR and CDR2 is SFDVKD. The CDR3 has 20 residues. V lost 2 bases to trimming and J lost 0 bases, with 21 bases between them. CDR3 nucleotide sequence: TGTGCCACCAGTGATTCTCGATTTGGGCAGGCCAGGGCGAACACCGGGGAGCTGTTTTTT. Encoded protein: CATSDSRFGQARANTGELFF.

This rearrangement joins TRBV11-2 to TRBJ2-5, with D perhaps TRBD2 (6 bases). Germline V gene data show CDR1 as SGHAT and CDR2 as FQNNGV. V lost 2 bases and J 7 bases, leaving 14 bases between the germline ends. The CDR3 loop spans 14 amino acids. As DNA, the CDR3 is TGTGCCAGCAGCTTACCGACTAGTCGAGGGACCCAGTACTTC. This sequence encodes CASSLPTSRGTQYF.

The gene calls are TRBV14 and TRBJ1-6; a weak D match, TRBD1 (5 bases). This CDR3 has 16 residues. In germline, CDR1 is SGHDN, CDR2 FVKESK. V lost 6 bases to trimming and J lost 0 bases, with 12 bases between them. The CDR3 DNA follows: TGTGCCAGCAGTCTCGCGGGGGGCTCCTATAATTCACCCCTCCACTTT. This encodes CASSLAGGSYNSPLHF.

V gene TRBV6-2 or TRBV6-3 combines with J gene TRBJ1-1; 8 nucleotides align to TRBD1. The CDR3 loop spans 14 amino acids. Germline V gene data show CDR1 as MNHEY and CDR2 as SVGEGT. Trimming cost V 4 bases and J 6 bases; bases outside gene matches: 7. CDR3 bases: TGTGCCAGCAGTTCCATTAAACAGGGGGCTGAAGCTTTCTTT. Its translation: CASSSIKQGAEAFF.

This chain links TRBV5-4 with TRBJ2-3; TRBD2 might be the D (6 bases). The CDR3 runs to 13 residues. Per the germline V gene, CDR1 is SGHNT and CDR2 is YYREEE (reference sequence). V lost 4 bases and J 0 bases, leaving 6 bases between the germline ends. DNA of the CDR3: TGTGCCAGCAGCGGGACTAGCACAGATACGCAGTATTTT. Protein: CASSGTSTDTQYF.

This sequence joins TRBV27 and TRBJ2-1, with a weak D call TRBD2 (6 bases). CDR1 and CDR2 (germline): MNHEY, SMNVEV (reference sequence). The V end was cut by 2 bases, the J end by 2 bases, with 10 bases between. The CDR3 has 15 amino acids. The CDR3 DNA sequence: TGTGCCAGCAGTTTAACGGGAGCAGCCTACAATGAGCAGTTCTTC. It translates to CASSLTGAAYNEQFF.

V and J are TRBV30 and TRBJ2-1; 12 nucleotides line up with TRBD2. CDR1 is GTSNPN, CDR2 SVGIG, per germline (reference sequence). The V segment lost 2 bases and the J segment 7 bases; nucleotides outside the gene matches: 9. CDR3 length: 16 residues. CDR3 nucleotides: TGTGCCTGGAGTACCGCTAGCGGGAGGGCCTGGAATGAGCAGTTCTTC. Translating gives CAWSTASGRAWNEQFF.

This clone was picked up one time. This chain uses TRBV5-1 with TRBJ2-5, with a possible D match to TRBD1 (6 bases). Germline CDR1 and CDR2: SGHRS and YFSETQ. V was shortened by 4 bases and J by 0 bases, with 13 bases between the two germline ends. The CDR3 has 15 residues. CDR3 sequence: CASSHVGHHQETQYF. The CDR3 region has the DNA TGCGCCAGCAGCCATGTGGGACACCACCAAGAGACCCAGTACTTC.

This sequence joins TRBV7-3 and TRBJ2-1; possibly TRBD2 for D (6 bases). CDR3 size: 13 residues. Trimming removed 4 bases at V and 7 bases at J, with 11 bases between. Germline CDR1 SGHTA, CDR2 FQGTGA. CDR3 protein: CASSSYGGNEQFF. DNA for the CDR3: TGTGCCAGCAGCTCGTATGGGGGGAATGAGCAGTTCTTC.

The gene calls are TRBV20-1 and TRBJ2-4; TRBD1 might be the D (5 bases). Germline V gene sequence: CDR1 DFQATT, CDR2 SNEGSKA (reference sequence). The length of the CDR3 is 14 residues. Trimming left V 3 bases short and J 9 bases short, with 18 bases between. CDR3 amino acids: CSASDSDSKGIQYF. The CDR3 DNA sequence: TGCAGTGCTAGTGATTCTGACAGTAAGGGCATTCAGTACTTC.

This rearrangement joins TRBV7-2 to TRBJ1-3, with D tentatively TRBD1 (6 bases). Trimming removed 1 base at V and 2 bases at J, with 12 bases between. CDR3 length equals 16 residues. Germline loops: CDR1 SGHTA, CDR2 FQGNSA. Here the CDR3 DNA reads TGTGCCAGCAGCTTAGGAGGTTCAGGGGCTGGAAACACCATATATTTT. Amino acids: CASSLGGSGAGNTIYF. Using reference TRBV7-2 and TRBJ1-3 for the parts outside the CDR3, the full variable domain is GAGVSQSPSNKVTEKGKDVELRCDPISGHTALYWYRQSLGQGLEFLIYFQGNSAPDKSGLPSDRFSAERTGGSVSTLTIQRTQQEDSAVYLCASSLGGSGAGNTIYFGEGSWLTVV.

The chain joins TRBV5-4 to TRBJ2-7; possible D gene TRBD2, 7 bases. Germline CDR1 and CDR2: SGHNT and YYREEE (reference sequence). The CDR3 runs 16 residues. The ends were cut back, 6 bases at V and 2 bases at J, with 21 bases in the middle. The CDR3 loop is CASTWGGNAGTYEQYF. For the CDR3, the DNA is TGTGCCAGCACCTGGGGGGGCAACGCGGGAACCTACGAGCAGTACTTC. Complete variable domain (other parts from reference TRBV5-4 and TRBJ2-7): ETGVTQSPTHLIKTRGQQVTLRCSSQSGHNTVSWYQQALGQGPQFIFQYYREEENGRGNFPPRFSGLQFPNYSSELNVNALELDDSALYLCASTWGGNAGTYEQYFGPGTRLTVT.

This chain connects TRBV18 to TRBJ1-5; D gene ambiguous. The germline V and J ends were trimmed by 4 bases and 0 bases, with 4 bases remaining between them. Per the germline V gene, CDR1 is KGHSH and CDR2 is LQKENI. CDR3 length: 13 amino acids. DNA of the CDR3: TGTGCCAGCTCACTTTATAGCAATCAGCCCCAGCATTTT. Encoded protein: CASSLYSNQPQHF. The entire variable domain, with the rest obtained from reference TRBV18 and TRBJ1-5, is as follows: NAGVMQNPRHLVRRRGQEARLRCSPMKGHSHVYWYRQLPEEGLKFMVYLQKENIIDESGMPKERFSAEFPKEGPSILRIQQVVRGDSAAYFCASSLYSNQPQHFGDGTRLSIL.

The rearrangement joins TRBV9 to TRBJ2-1; TRBD2 matches at 10 bases. The germline gives CDR1 SGDLS, CDR2 YYNGEE. The CDR3 sequence is 15 residues long. J was trimmed by 4 bases and V by 1 base; bases with no gene match: 2. In DNA form, the CDR3 reads TGTGCCAGCAGCGTATTTAGCGGGGGGTACAATGAGCAGTTCTTC. It specifies CASSVFSGGYNEQFF.

In DNA form, the CDR3 reads TGTGCCAGTAGCACTAAAGCACCAGGGGGCGCCAACAAAATTCATGAAAAACTGTTTTTT. The encoded protein is CASSTKAPGGANKIHEKLFF. J is TRBJ1-4 and V is TRBV19; 8 nucleotides agree with TRBD1. The germline gives CDR1 LNHDA, CDR2 SQIVND (reference sequence). CDR3 length equals 20 residues. J gave up 6 bases and V 6 bases, and 24 bases lay outside the gene matches. The whole variable domain, remainder taken from reference TRBV19 and TRBJ1-4, is DGGITQSPKYLFRKEGQNVTLSCEQNLNHDAMYWYRQDPGQGLRLIYYSQIVNDFQKGDIAEGYSVSREKKESFPLTVTSAQKNPTAFYLCASSTKAPGGANKIHEKLFFGSGTQLSVL.

This clone came up once. The chain couples TRBV30 to TRBJ2-2, with 10 bases that match TRBD2. The junction had 2 bases not matched to a gene; V was cut back by 2 bases and J by 2 bases. This CDR3 is 15 amino acids long. CDR1 is GTSNPN, CDR2 SVGIG, per germline (reference sequence). CDR3 residues: CAWSRLAGNTGELFF. CDR3 bases: TGTGCCTGGAGTCGACTAGCGGGTAACACCGGGGAGCTGTTTTTT.